This T cell receptor (beta chain) was profiled in a study of cytomegalovirus exposure and HLA in healthy donors. Study-wide background: Out of about 360 genotyped donors, roughly 80% belonged to the Caucasian-associated ancestry cluster. Notes on the study in general: The productive fraction for most TCR beta V segments was about 90% or about 30% in an earlier analysis. A highly shared variant cluster was judged a likely technical artifact.

The CDR3 is made up of 14 amino acids. The V end was cut by 1 base, the J end by 1 base, with 7 bases between. The germline CDR1 and CDR2 sequences are SGHTA and FQGNSA. Turning to this clone: Its target is not known.

The PCR employed 60 Vbeta primers together with 13 Jbeta primers. The protocol was immunoSEQ multiplex PCR, while the TCRdb copy is restricted to in-frame clones and leaves out a portion. This repertoire shows roughly 190,000 clones, 80% found once; its top ten account for roughly 6.7%. This clonotype originated in a man aged 35 to 55 in good health and CMV-seropositive. The sequenced sample was PBMCs. The chain combines TRBV7-2 with TRBJ1-1; D is unclear. Here the CDR3 reads CASSLVAQNTEAFF. Here the CDR3 DNA reads TGTGCCAGCAGCTTAGTTGCGCAGAACACTGAAGCTTTCTTT. The whole variable domain, remainder taken from reference TRBV7-2 and TRBJ1-1, is GAGVSQSPSNKVTEKGKDVELRCDPISGHTALYWYRQSLGQGLEFLIYFQGNSAPDKSGLPSDRFSAERTGGSVSTLTIQRTQQEDSAVYLCASSLVAQNTEAFFGQGTRLTVV.